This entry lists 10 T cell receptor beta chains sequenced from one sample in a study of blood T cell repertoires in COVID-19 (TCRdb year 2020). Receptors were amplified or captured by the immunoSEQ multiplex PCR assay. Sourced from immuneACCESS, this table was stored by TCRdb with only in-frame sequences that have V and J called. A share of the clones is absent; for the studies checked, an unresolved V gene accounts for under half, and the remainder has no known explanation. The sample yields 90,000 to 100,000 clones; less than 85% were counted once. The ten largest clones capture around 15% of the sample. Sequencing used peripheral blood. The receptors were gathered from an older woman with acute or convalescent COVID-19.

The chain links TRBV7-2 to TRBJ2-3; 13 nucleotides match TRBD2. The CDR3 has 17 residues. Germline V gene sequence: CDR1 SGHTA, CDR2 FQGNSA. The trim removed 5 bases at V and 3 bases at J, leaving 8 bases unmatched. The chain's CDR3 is CASSNLPGLAGTDTQYF. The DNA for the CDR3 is TGTGCCAGCAGCAACCTACCGGGACTAGCGGGAACAGATACGCAGTATTTT.

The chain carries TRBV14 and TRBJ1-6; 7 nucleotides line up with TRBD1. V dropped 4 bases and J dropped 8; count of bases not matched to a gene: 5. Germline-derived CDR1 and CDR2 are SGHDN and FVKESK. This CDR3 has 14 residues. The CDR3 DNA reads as TGTGCCAGCAGCCCGACAGGGTCCTATTCACCCCTCCACTTT. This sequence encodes CASSPTGSYSPLHF. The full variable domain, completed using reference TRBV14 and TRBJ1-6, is EAGVTQFPSHSVIEKGQTVTLRCDPISGHDNLYWYRRVMGKEIKFLLHFVKESKQDESGMPNNRFLAERTGGTYSTLKVQPAELEDSGVYFCASSPTGSYSPLHFGNGTRLTVT.

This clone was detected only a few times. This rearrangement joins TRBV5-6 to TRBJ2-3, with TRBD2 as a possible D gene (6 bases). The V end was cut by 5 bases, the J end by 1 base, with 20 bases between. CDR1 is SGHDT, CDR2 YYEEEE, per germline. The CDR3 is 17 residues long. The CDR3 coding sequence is TGTGCCAGCAGTTTAGGAGGTGGGGGGTCTGGCACAGATACGCAGTATTTT. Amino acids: CASSLGGGGSGTDTQYF.

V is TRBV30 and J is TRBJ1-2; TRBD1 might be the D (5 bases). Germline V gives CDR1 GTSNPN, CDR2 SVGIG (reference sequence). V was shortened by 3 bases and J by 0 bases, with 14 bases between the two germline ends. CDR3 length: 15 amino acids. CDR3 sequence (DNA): TGTGCCTGGAGGAAAGACAGTTCGCCTAACTATGGCTACACCTTC. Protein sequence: CAWRKDSSPNYGYTF.

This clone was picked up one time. CDR3 loop: CASSQYGGSTEAFF. CDR3 DNA sequence: TGTGCCAGCAGCCAGTACGGGGGTTCGACTGAAGCTTTCTTT. The chain links TRBV2 to TRBJ1-1; the D gene is possibly TRBD1 (5 bases). This CDR3 region has 14 residues. The V gene's germline CDR1 is SNHLY and CDR2 FYNNEI. V was cut by 6 bases and J by 5 bases, with 16 bases left in between.

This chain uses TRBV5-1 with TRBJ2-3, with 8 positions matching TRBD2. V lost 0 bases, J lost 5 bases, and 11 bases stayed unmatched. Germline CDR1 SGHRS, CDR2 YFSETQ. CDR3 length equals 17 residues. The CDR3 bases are TGCGCCAGCAGCTTGGCCTACCTCGGGGGGGGGCAAGATACGCAGTATTTT. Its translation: CASSLAYLGGGQDTQYF.

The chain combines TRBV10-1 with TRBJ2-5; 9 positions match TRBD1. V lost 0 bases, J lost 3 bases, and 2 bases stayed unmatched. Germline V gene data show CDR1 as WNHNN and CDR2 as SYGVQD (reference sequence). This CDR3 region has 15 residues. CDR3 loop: CASSESRTGEETQYF. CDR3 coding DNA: TGCGCCAGCAGTGAGTCGAGGACAGGGGAAGAGACCCAGTACTTC.

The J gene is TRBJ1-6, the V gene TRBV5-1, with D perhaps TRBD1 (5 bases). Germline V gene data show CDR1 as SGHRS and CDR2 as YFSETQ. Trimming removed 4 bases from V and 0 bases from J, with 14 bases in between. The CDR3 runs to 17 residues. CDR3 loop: CASSIQVKGSYNSPLHF. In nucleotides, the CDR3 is TGCGCCAGCAGCATACAGGTAAAAGGCTCCTATAATTCACCCCTCCACTTT.

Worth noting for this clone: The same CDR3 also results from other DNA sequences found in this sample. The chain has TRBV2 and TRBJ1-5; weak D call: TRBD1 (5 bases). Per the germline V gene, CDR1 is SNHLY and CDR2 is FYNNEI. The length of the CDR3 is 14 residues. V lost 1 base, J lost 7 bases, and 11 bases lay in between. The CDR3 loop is CASSEGGRVQPQHF. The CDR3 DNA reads TGTGCCAGCAGTGAAGGGGGCAGGGTACAGCCCCAGCATTTT. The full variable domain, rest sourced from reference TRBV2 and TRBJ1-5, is EPEVTQTPSHQVTQMGQEVILRCVPISNHLYFYWYRQILGQKVEFLVSFYNNEISEKSEIFDDQFSVERPDGSNFTLKIRSTKLEDSAMYFCASSEGGRVQPQHFGDGTRLSIL.

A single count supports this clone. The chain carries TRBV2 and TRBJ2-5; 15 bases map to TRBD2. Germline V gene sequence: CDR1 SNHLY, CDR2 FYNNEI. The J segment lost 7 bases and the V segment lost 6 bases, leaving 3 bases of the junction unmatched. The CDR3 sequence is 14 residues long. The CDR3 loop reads CASSMGLAGGTQYF. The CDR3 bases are TGTGCCAGCAGCATGGGACTAGCGGGGGGGACCCAGTACTTC.